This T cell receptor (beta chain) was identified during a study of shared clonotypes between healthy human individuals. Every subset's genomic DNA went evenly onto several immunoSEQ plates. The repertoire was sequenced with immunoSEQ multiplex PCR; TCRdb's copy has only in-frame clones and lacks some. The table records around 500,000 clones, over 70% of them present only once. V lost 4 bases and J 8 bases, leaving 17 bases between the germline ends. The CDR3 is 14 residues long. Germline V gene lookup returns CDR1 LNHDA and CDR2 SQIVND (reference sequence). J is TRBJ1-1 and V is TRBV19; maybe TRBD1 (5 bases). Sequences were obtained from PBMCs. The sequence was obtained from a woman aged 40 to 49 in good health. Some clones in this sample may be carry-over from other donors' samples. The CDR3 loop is CASSNPGPSWEAFF. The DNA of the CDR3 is TGTGCCAGTAGTAATCCGGGACCCTCTTGGGAAGCTTTCTTT.